The next 5 T cell receptor beta chains were all read from a single sample in a study of shared clonotypes between healthy human individuals. Clones were sequenced by immunoSEQ multiplex PCR, and TCRdb holds only the in-frame ones, with some missing. The data show roughly 170,000 clones, with 65% to 80% seen just once and roughly 10% held by the top ten. Sequencing was done on a sample of memory CD4+ T cells sorted from blood. Subset meaning: CD45RA-negative fraction. All receptors derive from a man aged 25-40 years in good health.

The CDR3, as DNA: TGTGCCAGCAGTGACCCGGGGCTAGGTGTGGTTAATGAGCAGTTCTTC. This codes for CASSDPGLGVVNEQFF. The chain employs TRBV2 and TRBJ2-1; tentatively, D is TRBD1 or TRBD2 (5 bases each). With 3 bases removed from V and 7 bases from J, the gap between germline ends came to 19 bases. The CDR3 sequence is 16 residues long. The germline V gene has CDR1 SNHLY and CDR2 FYNNEI.

The chain couples TRBV2 to TRBJ1-2, with D perhaps TRBD1 (5 bases). V was trimmed by 7 bases and J by 5 bases, leaving 14 bases between them. The CDR3 runs to 13 residues. Per germline, CDR1 SNHLY and CDR2 FYNNEI. CDR3 sequence reads: CASTTTGGYGYTF. CDR3 in DNA: TGTGCCAGCACCACTACAGGAGGATATGGCTACACCTTC.

The rearrangement links TRBV7-2 to TRBJ1-5; 7 bases fit TRBD1. The CDR3 runs 15 residues. CDR1 is SGHTA and CDR2 is FQGNSA in the germline V gene. The trim removed 3 bases at V and 6 bases at J, leaving 8 bases unmatched. The CDR3 spells CASSFGRGLSQPQHF. The DNA for the CDR3 is TGTGCCAGCAGCTTCGGCAGGGGGTTGTCTCAGCCCCAGCATTTT.

This chain links TRBV6-5 with TRBJ2-7, with D perhaps matching TRBD1 (6 bases). Trimming shortened V by 2 bases and J by 2 bases, and 16 bases separated the two germline ends. CDR1 is MNHEY and CDR2 is SVGAGI in the germline V gene. The CDR3 loop spans 16 amino acids. CDR3 nucleotides: TGTGCCAGCAGTTACCGTTGGTCAGGGGAACCCTACGAGCAGTACTTC. Translating it yields CASSYRWSGEPYEQYF.

The CDR3 bases are TGTGCCAGCCATCCGGGACTAGCGGGAGGATTGGACTTCTTC. Its translation: CASHPGLAGGLDFF. The rearrangement uses TRBV28 and TRBJ2-1, with 15 bases that match TRBD2. The V and J ends lost 8 bases and 16 bases, in that order; junction bases with no gene match: 12. CDR3 length equals 14 residues. CDR1 is MDHEN, CDR2 SYDVKM, per germline.